This T cell receptor (beta chain) was captured by sequencing in a study of cytomegalovirus exposure and HLA in healthy donors. Notes on the study in general: A list of roughly 180 TCR beta chains associated with cytomegalovirus was given.

As regards this clone: The antigen remains unidentified. Other DNA sequences in this sample translate to the same CDR3.

Germline CDR1 reads SQVTM; CDR2 reads ANQGSEA. The CDR3 is made up of 14 amino acids. The V end lost 2 bases, the J end lost 3 bases, and 13 bases lay between the germline ends. Amplification used 60 Vbeta primers and 13 Jbeta primers. Only in-frame clones appear in the TCRdb table, and some are missing; sequencing was by immunoSEQ multiplex PCR. The data contain over 100,000 clones, 60% to 80% of them singletons. The TCR was taken from a male donor in good health and CMV-seronegative. The rearrangement uses TRBV29-1 and TRBJ1-2; D is perhaps TRBD1 (6 bases). The sample comprised PBMCs. The CDR3 bases are TGCAGCGTTGAATTAGGGGGGAGGGACTATGGCTACACCTTC. This encodes CSVELGGRDYGYTF.